The rows below give T cell receptor beta chains drawn from one sample of a study of preoperative IRX-2 immunotherapy in early breast cancer. The repertoire was sequenced with immunoSEQ multiplex PCR; TCRdb's copy has only in-frame clones and lacks some. The repertoire holds 7,000 to 9,000 clones, with more than 70% as singletons. Source: tumor tissue, taken after IRX-2 immunotherapy. The receptor source for this set is a human donor with breast cancer. Both conserved end residues are part of each CDR3. A D gene is named only where the DNA matches it firmly. Expanded clones get a size class; other rows say once, few or many, or leave the size out.

clone_size	v_call	d_call	j_call	cdr3_aa	cdr3_nt
.	TRBV19	.	TRBJ1-4	CASMKGGADEKLFF	TGTGCCAGTATGAAGGGGGGCGCGGATGAAAAACTGTTTTTT
few	TRBV30	TRBD1	TRBJ2-1	CAWTRGLGGYNEQFF	TGTGCCTGGACAAGGGGGCTAGGAGGATACAATGAGCAGTTCTTC
.	TRBV29-1	.	TRBJ2-5	CSIGKPHSASETQYF	TGCAGCATTGGGAAACCTCACAGCGCGTCAGAGACCCAGTACTTC
.	TRBV10-3	TRBD1	TRBJ1-5	CAISESGDRHQHF	TGTGCCATCAGTGAGTCTGGGGACAGACACCAGCATTTT
.	TRBV28	.	TRBJ2-7	CASSFLGSSYEQYF	TGTGCCAGCAGTTTTTTGGGAAGCTCCTACGAGCAGTACTTC
.	TRBV19	TRBD2	TRBJ2-3	CASARGGSTDTQYF	TGTGCCAGTGCTCGCGGGGGAAGCACAGATACGCAGTATTTT
.	TRBV13	.	TRBJ1-6	CASSVHSGPRNSPLHF	TGTGCCAGCAGCGTCCACAGTGGCCCCCGAAATTCACCCCTCCACTTT
.	TRBV30	.	TRBJ2-7	CAWTGRTISSYEQYF	TGTGCCTGGACGGGCAGAACCATCTCCTCCTACGAGCAGTACTTC
once	TRBV5-1	.	TRBJ1-1	CASSLALGSAGRTEAFF	TGCGCCAGCAGCTTGGCGCTTGGTTCGGCCGGGAGGACTGAAGCTTTCTTT
.	TRBV28	TRBD2	TRBJ2-7	CASTKPLAGGGEQYF	TGTGCCAGCACCAAACCTTTAGCGGGGGGAGGCGAGCAGTACTTC
.	TRBV6-4	.	TRBJ2-6	CASSWTRGLSGANVLTF	TGTGCCAGCAGCTGGACGCGAGGTCTCTCTGGGGCCAACGTCCTGACTTTC
.	TRBV5-1	.	TRBJ1-4	CASSLAVGGIGEKLFF	TGCGCCAGCAGCTTGGCTGTGGGGGGAATTGGTGAAAAACTGTTTTTT
.	TRBV19	.	TRBJ1-2	CASSPTRSYGYTF	TGTGCCAGTAGCCCGACAAGATCATATGGCTACACCTTC
.	TRBV6-8	.	TRBJ1-5	CASSFSNQPQHF	TGTGCCAGCAGCTTTTCCAATCAGCCCCAGCATTTT
once	TRBV6-8	TRBD2	TRBJ2-5	CASSTHIAGKETQYF	TGTGCCAGCAGTACCCACATAGCGGGGAAGGAGACCCAGTACTTC
.	TRBV11-3	.	TRBJ1-2	CASSLAFKSTRYTF	TGTGCCAGCAGCTTGGCCTTTAAAAGTACGCGCTACACCTTC
.	TRBV19	.	TRBJ1-5	CASPPYRGFSNQPQHF	TGTGCCAGTCCTCCTTATAGGGGTTTTAGCAATCAGCCCCAGCATTTT
.	TRBV28	.	TRBJ1-2	CASSLGTAGYTF	TGTGCCAGCAGTCTCGGGACGGCTGGCTACACCTTC
.	TRBV19	TRBD2	TRBJ2-1	CASSIGTSLWEEQFF	TGTGCCAGTAGTATAGGGACTAGCCTATGGGAGGAGCAGTTCTTC
few	TRBV29-1	.	TRBJ1-2	CSVEVVTGLYYGYTF	TGCAGCGTTGAAGTGGTCACAGGGTTGTACTATGGCTACACCTTC
.	TRBV6-8	TRBD1	TRBJ1-1	CASSLDRGYEAFF	TGTGCCAGCAGTTTGGACAGGGGATATGAAGCTTTCTTT
.	TRBV6-8	.	TRBJ2-5	CASALAGVKETQYF	TGTGCCAGCGCCCTTGCGGGCGTAAAAGAGACCCAGTACTTC
.	TRBV18	.	TRBJ1-6	CASSPGQSSYNSPLHF	TGTGCCAGCTCACCAGGGCAGAGCTCCTATAATTCACCCCTCCACTTT
once	TRBV5-1	TRBD1	TRBJ1-6	CASSIMTGDNSPLHF	TGCGCCAGCTCCATAATGACAGGGGATAATTCACCCCTCCACTTT
few	TRBV6-8	TRBD2	TRBJ2-1	CASRPQDLAGDYNEQFF	TGTGCCAGCAGACCCCAGGACCTAGCGGGGGACTACAATGAGCAGTTCTTC
.	TRBV14	.	TRBJ1-6	CASSQALGSSPLHF	TGTGCCAGCAGCCAAGCCCTCGGCTCCTCACCCCTCCACTTT
.	TRBV5-1	TRBD1	TRBJ1-2	CASSLTTGDYNYGYTF	TGCGCCAGCAGCTTGACGACAGGGGATTATAACTATGGCTACACCTTC
few	TRBV6-8	TRBD1	TRBJ1-2	CASSYDREGGYTF	TGTGCCAGCAGTTACGACAGGGAGGGAGGCTACACCTTC